This TCR beta chain originates from a study of T-cell reconstitution after alpha-beta-depleted transplantation in children (TCRdb year 2016). Regarding the research as a whole: Using TCR repertoire profiling, the study followed T-cell immune reconstitution in a quantitative way in children after TCRalphabeta/CD19-depleted allogeneic hematopoietic cell transplantation.

The study at large found these results: Over subsequent months, a decline in hyperexpanded clone frequencies was noted, and after one year, T-cell counts and TCRbeta diversity were mostly ascribed to newly produced T cells. Apparently early alphabetaT-cell count recovery about two months after transplant reportedly relied on only several hundred rapidly expanded clones derived from non-depleted graft cells. In some patients, the high TCRbeta diversity seen at day 60 was put down to recipient T cells and intrathymic progenitors that had survived conditioning.

Ten or more counts support this clonotype. Its cognate antigen has yet to be identified. Base quality data are lacking; no much larger clone is found one base away. Sequences SGHKS (CDR1) and YYEKEE (CDR2) are obtained from the germline V gene (reference sequence). The CDR3, from cysteine to phenylalanine, totals 14 residues. The read is trimmed to its CDR3 DNA, 42 bases read in frame from base 1. Clipping removes 4 bases from V and 5 bases from J, with 7 as the unmatched junction base count. Library preparation used PCR. Sequencing was performed on an Illumina HiSeq 2500. To normalize quantification of the TCRbeta repertoire, the TCR libraries were built with molecular barcoding that relied on unique molecular identifiers. TCRdb trimmed public reads at Q25 via fastp, called clones via MiXCR and kept in-frame beta chains. Every distinct CDR3 protein forms one entry, paired with its most common genes and DNA. The table for this sample lists approximately 170,000 distinct CDR3 sequences; over 8.5% of them were counted only once. 13% of the sample is in the top ten clones.

The sample's treatment or condition, from its label and the paper: allogeneic hematopoietic cell transplantation with graft depleted of TCRalphabeta T cells and CD19 B cells. Transplant recipients were children who received TCRalphabeta/CD19-depleted allogeneic hematopoietic cell grafts. The specimen was PBMCs, collected before TCRalphabeta/CD19-depleted stem cell transplant. The chain employs TRBV5-5 and TRBJ2-5, with TRBD2 identical over 8 junction bases. This sequence was found in a boy aged 2-15 years with acute myeloid leukemia, due to receive a stem cell transplant. The CDR3 region: CASSQREREETQYF. The DNA reads as follows: TGTGCCAGCAGCCAGCGGGAGAGGGAGGAGACCCAGTACTTC.